The rows below give T cell receptor beta chains drawn from one sample of a study of blood T cell repertoires in COVID-19. Assay: immunoSEQ multiplex PCR; the TCRdb copy retains only in-frame clones and omits some. The table has roughly 59,000 clones, around 79% seen once. Sequencing was carried out using peripheral blood. The receptors originated from a human donor in a cohort sampled during active COVID-19. The CDR3 runs from the conserved cysteine through the conserved F or W. Fields, in order: clone size, V gene, D gene, J gene, CDR3 protein, CDR3 DNA. The D gene is left open where the match is weak. Expanded clones get a size class; other rows say once, few or many, or leave the size out.

-	TRBV5-1	-	TRBJ2-7	CASSLTGSYEQYF	TGCGCCAGCAGCTTGACAGGCTCCTACGAGCAGTACTTC
-	TRBV10-3	TRBD2	TRBJ2-7	CAIRLTGLAGGPTPYEQYF	TGTGCCATCAGGCTGACGGGACTAGCGGGAGGGCCAACCCCCTACGAGCAGTACTTC
-	TRBV18	TRBD1	TRBJ1-1	CASSGQGPNTEAFF	TGTGCCAGCTCCGGACAGGGGCCGAACACTGAAGCTTTCTTT
-	TRBV5-6	TRBD1	TRBJ2-7	CASSPPTGFSEQYF	TGTGCCAGCAGCCCACCGACAGGGTTCAGTGAGCAGTACTTC
-	TRBV2	-	TRBJ2-7	CASNASPYEQYF	TGTGCCAGCAACGCGTCCCCCTACGAGCAGTACTTC
once	TRBV5-3	-	TRBJ1-1	CARSLAVRGKSEAFF	TGTGCCAGAAGCTTGGCCGTTAGGGGCAAGTCTGAAGCTTTCTTT
few	TRBV10-1	-	TRBJ2-2	CASSEWETGELFF	TGCGCCAGCAGTGAGTGGGAGACCGGGGAGCTGTTTTTT
-	TRBV2	-	TRBJ1-5	CASSRTGTLNQPQHF	TGTGCCAGCAGCCGCACCGGGACACTGAATCAGCCCCAGCATTTT
once	TRBV15	TRBD2	TRBJ2-7	CATSRDKAGAGEQYF	TGTGCCACCAGCAGAGATAAAGCGGGAGCTGGCGAGCAGTACTTC
-	TRBV4-3	TRBD1	TRBJ1-1	CASSRVYGTEVEAFF	TGCGCCAGCAGCCGGGTCTACGGGACAGAGGTTGAAGCTTTCTTT
-	TRBV5-1	TRBD2	TRBJ2-7	CASGRDLGTGEQYF	TGCGCCAGCGGGAGGGACCTGGGAACGGGCGAGCAGTACTTC